This passage covers 15 T cell receptor beta chains from one sample sequenced in a study of cytomegalovirus exposure and HLA in healthy donors. Primers: 60 Vbeta forward and 13 Jbeta reverse. The method was immunoSEQ multiplex PCR; TCRdb's version includes in-frame clones alone and lacks a portion of them. The sample contains roughly 160,000 clones, roughly 79% of which appear only once. The sequencing sample was made of PBMCs. Receptors were obtained from a woman aged 45 to 65 in good health and CMV-seronegative.

This chain connects TRBV9 to TRBJ2-7; 8 bases agree with TRBD1. Germline CDR1 reads SGDLS; CDR2 reads YYNGEE. V shed 0 bases and J 0 bases; nucleotides not matched to a gene: 5. The CDR3 length is 16 residues. The CDR3 sequence is CASSVVSRGPSYEQYF. In DNA, the CDR3 is TGTGCCAGCAGCGTAGTATCCAGGGGGCCCTCCTACGAGCAGTACTTC.

The chain links TRBV6-6 to TRBJ1-2, with 7 nucleotides matching TRBD1. The CDR3 spans 15 residues. CDR1 and CDR2 (germline): MNHNY, SVGAGI (reference sequence). With V trimmed by 5 bases and J by 0 bases, 6 bases remained unmatched. CDR3 region: CASSTQGQANYGYTF. CDR3 in DNA: TGTGCCAGCAGTACACAGGGGCAAGCTAACTATGGCTACACCTTC.

The gene calls are TRBV7-9 and TRBJ2-1, with TRBD1 matching over 8 bases. Germline V gene sequence: CDR1 SEHNR, CDR2 FQNEAQ (reference sequence). Trimming removed 5 bases from V and 11 bases from J; junction bases left unmatched: 5. The CDR3 is 12 amino acids. The CDR3 DNA is TGTGCCAGCAGCCCGCGACAGGGGAAGCAGTTCTTC. Translated, it gives CASSPRQGKQFF.

This sequence joins TRBV7-9 and TRBJ2-5; possibly TRBD2 for D (6 bases). This CDR3 is built from 14 residues. Germline V CDR1 and CDR2: SEHNR, FQNEAQ (reference sequence). Trimming removed 5 bases from V and 4 bases from J, with 14 bases in between. This CDR3 is CASSPGSGLETQYF. The CDR3 DNA reads as TGTGCCAGCAGCCCCGGTTCGGGACTAGAGACCCAGTACTTC.

This clone was recorded only once. The chain is built from TRBV6-6 and TRBJ2-7; D not resolved. The V gene lost 2 bases and the J gene lost 3 bases, with 11 bases spanning the gap. There are 14 residues in the CDR3. The germline V gene encodes CDR1 MNHNY and CDR2 SVGAGI (reference sequence). CDR3 DNA sequence: TGTGCCAGCAGTTACGGGCTAACCGACTACGAGCAGTACTTC. Translation: CASSYGLTDYEQYF.

The V and J genes are TRBV4-1 and TRBJ2-7; D possibly corresponds to TRBD1 (6 bases). The CDR3 totals 16 residues. Trimming took off 0 bases at V and 6 bases at J, with 18 bases between the two ends. CDR1 and CDR2 from the germline V gene are MGHRA and YSYEKL. CDR3 sequence (DNA): TGCGCCAGCAGCCAAGACAAGGGGGTATACCTGGGCGAGCAGTACTTC. As protein: CASSQDKGVYLGEQYF.

This clone occurred once. This chain connects TRBV2 to TRBJ2-7, with 12 bases identical to TRBD1. This CDR3 is built from 15 residues. Germline CDR1 and CDR2: SNHLY and FYNNEI. V was pared by 3 bases and J by 5 bases, with 5 bases of the junction left unmatched. For the CDR3, the DNA is TGTGCCAGCAGTGACGGTGGGACAGGGGGCGACGAGCAGTACTTC. This translates into CASSDGGTGGDEQYF. Full variable domain (rest looked up from reference TRBV2 and TRBJ2-7): EPEVTQTPSHQVTQMGQEVILRCVPISNHLYFYWYRQILGQKVEFLVSFYNNEISEKSEIFDDQFSVERPDGSNFTLKIRSTKLEDSAMYFCASSDGGTGGDEQYFGPGTRLTVT.

The sample holds one count of this clone. The chain has TRBV7-2 and TRBJ2-1; 10 bases are a match to TRBD2. V was clipped by 5 bases and J by 8 bases; unmatched bases: 6. The length of the CDR3 is 14 residues. CDR1 SGHTA and CDR2 FQGNSA come from the germline V gene. DNA for the CDR3: TGTGCCAGCAGCGACAGCGGGGGGGCGTATGAGCAGTTCTTC. Its protein product is CASSDSGGAYEQFF.

J is TRBJ1-5 and V is TRBV6-6; 8 bases line up with TRBD1. Per the germline V gene, CDR1 is MNHNY and CDR2 is SVGAGI (reference sequence). This CDR3 is 15 amino acids long. The V and J ends lost 6 bases and 0 bases, in that order; junction bases with no gene match: 4. For the CDR3, the DNA is TGTGCCAGCAGCAGCGGACAGGGTAGCAATCAGCCCCAGCATTTT. Translated: CASSSGQGSNQPQHF.

J is TRBJ1-4 and V is TRBV5-1, with 9 nucleotides matching TRBD1. The V gene end was trimmed by 4 bases and the J gene end by 5 bases; junction bases not matched to a gene: 12. The germline CDR1 and CDR2 sequences are SGHRS and YFSETQ. The CDR3 consists of 17 residues. CDR3 amino acids: CASSPKGTGGANEKLFF. In DNA form, the CDR3 reads TGCGCCAGCAGCCCGAAAGGAACAGGGGGCGCAAATGAAAAACTGTTTTTT.

The chain joins TRBV5-4 to TRBJ2-1, with TRBD2 matching 10 bases. The V gene's germline CDR1 is SGHNT and CDR2 YYREEE (reference sequence). The CDR3 has 18 amino acids. Trimming cost V 0 bases and J 4 bases; bases outside gene matches: 10. The CDR3 loop is CASSLAVVAGGGYNEQFF. CDR3 DNA sequence: TGTGCCAGCAGCTTGGCCGTGGTAGCGGGGGGAGGTTACAATGAGCAGTTCTTC.

The V gene is TRBV9, the J gene TRBJ2-1; 7 bases match TRBD2. CDR3 length equals 14 residues. The junction had 10 bases not matched to a gene; V was cut back by 7 bases and J by 6 bases. Germline V CDR1 and CDR2: SGDLS, YYNGEE. CDR3 residues: CASGGLGRSNEQFF. The DNA of the CDR3 is TGTGCCAGCGGAGGACTAGGAAGGAGCAATGAGCAGTTCTTC.

CDR3 nucleotides: TGTGCCAGCAGCTTGCGGACAGGGGGCTGGATCACTGAAGCTTTCTTT. It specifies CASSLRTGGWITEAFF. The J gene is TRBJ1-1, the V gene TRBV11-3; 11 positions match TRBD1. V was clipped by 3 bases and J by 4 bases; unmatched bases: 7. The CDR3 is 16 amino acids. CDR1 SGHNT and CDR2 YENEEA come from the germline V gene.

This chain uses TRBV5-1 with TRBJ2-7, with D possibly matching TRBD1 (6 bases). Looked up from germline, CDR1 is SGHRS and CDR2 is YFSETQ. The CDR3 has 16 residues. V was trimmed by 7 bases and J by 0 bases, leaving 20 bases between them. CDR3 sequence (DNA): TGCGCCAGCGGGCCCTCCACAGGGTTTAGCTCCTACGAGCAGTACTTC. This translates into CASGPSTGFSSYEQYF.

The V gene is TRBV5-1, the J gene TRBJ2-7; no firm D call. CDR1 SGHRS and CDR2 YFSETQ come from the germline V gene. V was trimmed by 0 bases and J by 3 bases, leaving 7 bases between them. The CDR3 consists of 13 residues. CDR3 nucleotides: TGCGCCAGCAGCTTGGAGGCGGTCTACGAGCAGTACTTC. Its translation is CASSLEAVYEQYF.